Listed below are T cell receptor beta chains from one sample, sequenced in a study of chronic HIV infection and antiretroviral therapy. MiXCR, applied by TCRdb to the 5' RACE reads, yields one record per CDR3 protein. The sample contains 40,000 to 50,000 distinct CDR3 sequences, 15% to 20% of which appear only once. Sequenced: peripheral blood. These receptors were obtained from an adult who had HIV and had not received antiretroviral therapy, or was an uninfected healthy control (not recorded which). CDR3s include the opening cysteine and the closing phenylalanine or tryptophan. The D gene is left open where the match is weak. Clone size, where shown, is once, few, many, or a class for clones that have expanded.

v_call	d_call	j_call	clone_size	cdr3_aa	cdr3_nt
TRBV27	-	TRBJ2-7	-	CASSPNFYEQYF	TGTGCCAGCAGTCCGAACTTCTACGAGCAGTACTTC
TRBV5-1	TRBD2	TRBJ2-5	few	CASSPRTGLAGVETQYF	TGCGCCAGCAGCCCACGGACAGGACTAGCGGGAGTTGAGACCCAGTACTTC
TRBV7-6	-	TRBJ2-5	-	CASSPTGVSAAQETQYF	TGTGCCAGCAGCCCGACCGGGGTCTCCGCGGCCCAAGAGACCCAGTACTTC
TRBV5-1	-	TRBJ1-3	-	CASRTDPGNTIYF	TGCGCCAGCAGGACGGATCCTGGAAACACCATATATTTT
TRBV3-1	TRBD2	TRBJ2-7	-	CASSQESAGVSYEQYF	TGTGCCAGCAGCCAAGAGTCAGCGGGAGTATCTTACGAGCAGTACTTC
TRBV4-1	-	TRBJ1-6	-	CASSQGLQSPLHF	TGCGCCAGCAGCCAAGGACTACAGTCACCCCTCCACTTT
TRBV29-1	-	TRBJ1-4	few	CSVGSQEKLFF	TGCAGCGTTGGTTCACAGGAAAAACTGTTTTTT
TRBV11-2	-	TRBJ1-2	-	CASSPGTSSHGYTF	TGTGCCAGCAGCCCCGGAACGTCGTCTCATGGCTACACCTTC
TRBV28	-	TRBJ2-4	-	CASSLMSTGKNIQYF	TGTGCCAGCAGTTTAATGTCGACAGGCAAAAACATTCAGTACTTC
TRBV5-6	TRBD1	TRBJ2-7	-	CASSWTGGDYEQYF	TGTGCCAGCAGCTGGACAGGGGGGGACTACGAGCAGTACTTC
TRBV5-6	-	TRBJ1-2	-	CASSRVSRGPQNYGYTF	TGTGCCAGCAGCCGCGTATCGAGGGGACCCCAAAACTATGGCTACACCTTC
TRBV24-1	TRBD1	TRBJ1-5	-	CATWTGQANQPQHF	TGTGCCACTTGGACAGGGCAAGCAAATCAGCCCCAGCATTTT
TRBV7-2	TRBD2	TRBJ2-1	-	CASSYPAGGHEQFF	TGTGCCAGCAGCTATCCGGCGGGAGGGCATGAGCAGTTCTTC
TRBV7-2	-	TRBJ2-7	few	CASSVRDSGLEQYF	TGTGCCAGCAGCGTCCGGGACTCCGGGCTTGAGCAGTACTTC
TRBV27	-	TRBJ1-2	few	CASSFQGYYGYTF	TGTGCCAGCAGTTTTCAGGGGTACTATGGCTACACCTTC
TRBV12-5	-	TRBJ1-2	-	CASGLVRSGGGPYGYTF	TGTGCTAGTGGTTTGGTACGCTCCGGGGGGGGGCCCTATGGCTACACCTTC
TRBV28	TRBD2	TRBJ2-3	-	CASSYPERGLHGWMVF	TGTGCCAGCAGTTACCCCGAGAGGGGACTACACGGTTGGATGGTATTT
TRBV3-1	TRBD1	TRBJ2-3	few	CASSLGQPTDTQYF	TGTGCCAGCAGCCTGGGACAGCCCACAGATACGCAGTATTTT
TRBV7-7	-	TRBJ2-1	-	CASSSGDSEQFF	TGTGCTAGCAGCTCGGGGGACTCCGAGCAGTTCTTC
TRBV28	TRBD1	TRBJ1-1	few	CASSQRDRGSAEAFF	TGTGCCAGCAGTCAACGGGACAGGGGAAGCGCTGAAGCTTTCTTT
TRBV9	TRBD1	TRBJ2-7	-	CASSGRDSHSYEQYF	TGTGCCAGCAGCGGTCGGGACAGCCACTCCTACGAGCAGTACTTC
TRBV9	TRBD1	TRBJ1-1	few	CASSATGGERSTEAFF	TGTGCCAGCAGCGCTACAGGGGGCGAGCGTAGCACTGAAGCTTTCTTT
TRBV20-1	TRBD2	TRBJ2-1	-	CRPSGSLNEQFF	TGCAGACCTAGCGGGAGTCTCAATGAGCAGTTCTTC
TRBV28	TRBD1	TRBJ2-5	-	CASSSPGQGSQYF	TGTGCCAGCAGTTCTCCGGGACAGGGGTCCCAGTACTTC
TRBV24-1	TRBD1	TRBJ1-1	few	CATSDRTGPNTEAFF	TGTGCCACCAGTGATCGGACAGGGCCGAACACTGAAGCTTTCTTT
TRBV28	TRBD2	TRBJ2-1	-	CASSSSSGPSSYNEQFF	TGTGCCAGCAGTTCCTCTAGCGGGCCAAGCTCCTACAATGAGCAGTTCTTC
TRBV29-1	-	TRBJ2-1	-	CSVWGYNEQFF	TGCAGCGTGTGGGGGTACAATGAGCAGTTCTTC
TRBV28	-	TRBJ1-4	few	CASSSRREGKDEKLFF	TGTGCCAGCAGTTCCCGTCGAGAGGGGAAGGATGAAAAACTGTTTTTT
TRBV2	TRBD1	TRBJ1-2	-	CASSSGTGGNNYGYTF	TGTGCCAGCAGCTCCGGGACAGGGGGCAATAACTATGGCTACACCTTC
TRBV4-1	TRBD2	TRBJ2-5	-	CASSDSGTRGETQYF	TGCGCCAGCAGTGATTCCGGGACTAGGGGTGAGACCCAGTACTTC
TRBV11-1	-	TRBJ2-3	few	CASSPGPATDTQYF	TGTGCCAGCAGCCCGGGGCCAGCAACAGATACGCAGTATTTT
TRBV11-2	-	TRBJ2-6	-	CASSSVRGSGANVLTF	TGTGCCAGCAGCTCGGTTAGGGGCTCTGGGGCCAACGTCCTGACTTTC
TRBV5-4	-	TRBJ1-1	-	CASSTLRRNTEAFF	TGTGCCAGCAGCACCCTGCGACGGAACACTGAAGCTTTCTTT
TRBV6-5	-	TRBJ1-4	-	CASSRQVRANEKLFF	TGTGCCAGCAGCCGACAGGTTCGGGCTAATGAAAAACTGTTTTTT
TRBV6-5	-	TRBJ1-6	-	CASSTPYSPLHF	TGTGCCAGCAGTACCCCCTATTCACCCCTCCACTTT
TRBV10-3	-	TRBJ2-3	few	CAISTPQSADTQYF	TGTGCCATCAGTACCCCACAGTCTGCAGATACGCAGTATTTT
TRBV25-1	-	TRBJ1-6	-	CASSELGQGEFSPLHF	TGTGCCAGCAGTGAATTGGGGCAGGGAGAGTTTTCACCCCTCCACTTT
TRBV29-1	TRBD1	TRBJ2-1	few	CSAHGGQRRQFF	TGCAGCGCCCATGGGGGACAGCGAAGGCAGTTCTTC
TRBV7-2	-	TRBJ1-1	few	CASSGIMVEARTEAFF	TGTGCCAGCTCCGGTATAATGGTTGAAGCGAGGACTGAAGCTTTCTTT
TRBV12-3/TRBV12-4	-	TRBJ1-5	few	CASSRTDSNQPQHF	TGTGCCAGCAGCCGGACAGATAGCAATCAGCCCCAGCATTTT
TRBV11-2	-	TRBJ2-5	-	CASSLAPQGQETQYF	TGTGCCAGCAGCTTAGCCCCCCAGGGACAAGAGACCCAGTACTTC
TRBV5-6	-	TRBJ2-3	-	CASSMLSRDTQYF	TGTGCCAGCAGCATGCTTAGCCGAGATACGCAGTATTTT
TRBV2	TRBD1	TRBJ2-5	few	CASIGQGQTQYF	TGTGCCAGCATCGGACAGGGCCAGACCCAGTACTTC
TRBV4-1	-	TRBJ1-2	-	CASSQVGRVNYGYTF	TGCGCCAGCAGCCAAGTTGGCAGGGTAAACTATGGCTACACCTTC
TRBV6-2/TRBV6-3	-	TRBJ2-3	few	CASSFLGSTDTQYF	TGTGCCAGCAGTTTCCTAGGGAGCACAGATACGCAGTATTTT
TRBV4-1	-	TRBJ2-2	few	CASRRAGGTGELFF	TGCGCCAGCCGGCGGGCGGGCGGGACCGGGGAGCTGTTTTTT
TRBV20-1	-	TRBJ2-1	-	CSARRRASYNEQFF	TGCAGTGCTAGGCGCAGGGCCTCCTACAATGAGCAGTTCTTC
TRBV20-1	TRBD2	TRBJ2-3	-	CSARALGAPSGRGPTDTQYF	TGCAGTGCTAGAGCCCTAGGGGCCCCGAGCGGGAGAGGGCCCACAGATACGCAGTATTTT
TRBV28	-	TRBJ2-6	few	CASERVAGANVLTF	TGTGCCAGCGAAAGGGTAGCTGGGGCCAACGTCCTGACTTTC
TRBV2	-	TRBJ2-3	-	CASSEPDTQYF	TGTGCCAGCAGTGAACCAGATACGCAGTATTTT
TRBV9	TRBD2	TRBJ2-1	few	CASSVAPSGRNEQFF	TGTGCCAGCAGCGTAGCTCCTAGCGGGAGGAATGAGCAGTTCTTC
TRBV28	-	TRBJ2-1	-	CASTMGGGRYEQFF	TGTGCCAGCACTATGGGGGGGGGGCGATATGAGCAGTTCTTC
TRBV10-3	TRBD2	TRBJ2-1	few	CAISLAGVNEQFF	TGTGCCATCAGTCTAGCGGGGGTTAATGAGCAGTTCTTC
TRBV5-4	TRBD1	TRBJ2-7	few	CASSPGQGGYEQYF	TGTGCCAGCAGCCCCGGACAGGGTGGTTACGAGCAGTACTTC
TRBV20-1	-	TRBJ1-2	-	CSARAGLGYTF	TGCAGTGCTAGAGCGGGGCTAGGCTACACCTTC
TRBV28	-	TRBJ2-5	many	CASVSFPETQYF	TGTGCCAGCGTCTCGTTTCCGGAGACCCAGTACTTC